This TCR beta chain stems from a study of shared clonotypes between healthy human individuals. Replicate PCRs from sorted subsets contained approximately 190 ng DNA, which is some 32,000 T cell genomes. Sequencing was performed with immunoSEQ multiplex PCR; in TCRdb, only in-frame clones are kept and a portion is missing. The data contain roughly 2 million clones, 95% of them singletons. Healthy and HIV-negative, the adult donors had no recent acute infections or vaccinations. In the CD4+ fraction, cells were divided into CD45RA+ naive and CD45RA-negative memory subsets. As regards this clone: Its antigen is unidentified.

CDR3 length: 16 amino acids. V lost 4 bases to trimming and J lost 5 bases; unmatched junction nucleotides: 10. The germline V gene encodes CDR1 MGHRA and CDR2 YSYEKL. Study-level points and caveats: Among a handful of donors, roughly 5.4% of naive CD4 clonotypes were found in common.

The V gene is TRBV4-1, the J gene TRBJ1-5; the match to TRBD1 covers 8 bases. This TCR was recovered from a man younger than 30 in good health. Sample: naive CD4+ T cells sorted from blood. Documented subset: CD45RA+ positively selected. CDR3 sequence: CASSPIQGVGDQPQHF. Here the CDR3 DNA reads TGCGCCAGCAGCCCCATACAGGGGGTAGGAGATCAGCCCCAGCATTTT.